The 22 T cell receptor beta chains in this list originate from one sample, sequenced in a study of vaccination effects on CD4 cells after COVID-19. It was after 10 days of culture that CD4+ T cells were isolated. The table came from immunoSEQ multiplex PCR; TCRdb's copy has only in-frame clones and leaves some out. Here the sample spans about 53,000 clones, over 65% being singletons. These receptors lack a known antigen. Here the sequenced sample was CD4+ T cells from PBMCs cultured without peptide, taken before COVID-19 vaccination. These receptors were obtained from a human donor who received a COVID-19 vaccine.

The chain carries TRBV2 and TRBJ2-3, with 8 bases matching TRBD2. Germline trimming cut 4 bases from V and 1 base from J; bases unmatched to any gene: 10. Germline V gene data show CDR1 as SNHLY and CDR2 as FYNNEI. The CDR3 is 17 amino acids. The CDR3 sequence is CASSGPGTREGTDTQYF. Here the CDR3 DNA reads TGTGCCAGCAGTGGGCCCGGGACTAGGGAGGGCACAGATACGCAGTATTTT.

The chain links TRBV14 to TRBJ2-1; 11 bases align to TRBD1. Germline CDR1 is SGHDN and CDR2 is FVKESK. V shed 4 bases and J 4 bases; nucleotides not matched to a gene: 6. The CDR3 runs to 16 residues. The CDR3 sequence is CASSRRDRGGYNEQFF. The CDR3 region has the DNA TGTGCCAGCAGCCGTAGGGACAGGGGGGGTTACAATGAGCAGTTCTTC.

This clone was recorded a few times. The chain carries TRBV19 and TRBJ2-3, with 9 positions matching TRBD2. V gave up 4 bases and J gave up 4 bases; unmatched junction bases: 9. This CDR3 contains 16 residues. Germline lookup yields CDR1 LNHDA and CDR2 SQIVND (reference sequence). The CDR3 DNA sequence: TGTGCCAGTAGTACCTTAGGCGCGGGGGGGGCAGATACGCAGTATTTT. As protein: CASSTLGAGGADTQYF. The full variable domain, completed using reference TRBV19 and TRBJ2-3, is DGGITQSPKYLFRKEGQNVTLSCEQNLNHDAMYWYRQDPGQGLRLIYYSQIVNDFQKGDIAEGYSVSREKKESFPLTVTSAQKNPTAFYLCASSTLGAGGADTQYFGPGTRLTVL.

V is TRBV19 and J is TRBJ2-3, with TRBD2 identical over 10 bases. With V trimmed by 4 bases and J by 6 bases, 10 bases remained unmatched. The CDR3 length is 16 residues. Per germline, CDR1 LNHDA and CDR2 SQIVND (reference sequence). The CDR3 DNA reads TGTGCCAGTAGTACACGGGGACTAGCGTTGGGGGATACGCAGTATTTT. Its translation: CASSTRGLALGDTQYF.

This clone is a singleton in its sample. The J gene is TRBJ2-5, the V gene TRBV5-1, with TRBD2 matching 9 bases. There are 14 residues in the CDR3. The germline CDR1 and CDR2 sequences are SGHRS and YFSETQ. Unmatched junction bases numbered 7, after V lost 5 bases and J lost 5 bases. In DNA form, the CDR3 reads TGCGCCAGCAGTCGAGCTAGCGGGGTGGAGACCCAGTACTTC. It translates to CASSRASGVETQYF.

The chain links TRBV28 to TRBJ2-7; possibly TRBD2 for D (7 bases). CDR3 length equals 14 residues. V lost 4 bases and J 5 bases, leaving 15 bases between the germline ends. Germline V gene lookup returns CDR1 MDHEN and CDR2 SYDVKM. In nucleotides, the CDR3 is TGTGCCAGCAGTTCTTTCGGCGGGGGCGACGAGCAGTACGTC. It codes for CASSSFGGGDEQYV.

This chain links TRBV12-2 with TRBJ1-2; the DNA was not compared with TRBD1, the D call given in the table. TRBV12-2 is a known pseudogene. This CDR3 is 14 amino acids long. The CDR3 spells CASRWGQGRDGYTF. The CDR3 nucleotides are TGTGCAAGTCGCTGGGGACAGGGTAGGGATGGCTACACCTTC.

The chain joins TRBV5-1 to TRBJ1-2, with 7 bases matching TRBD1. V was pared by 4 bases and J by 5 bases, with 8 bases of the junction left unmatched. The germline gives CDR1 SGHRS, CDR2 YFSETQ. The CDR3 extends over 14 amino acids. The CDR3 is CASSADRVVYGYTF. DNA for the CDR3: TGCGCCAGCAGCGCTGACAGGGTCGTATATGGCTACACCTTC.

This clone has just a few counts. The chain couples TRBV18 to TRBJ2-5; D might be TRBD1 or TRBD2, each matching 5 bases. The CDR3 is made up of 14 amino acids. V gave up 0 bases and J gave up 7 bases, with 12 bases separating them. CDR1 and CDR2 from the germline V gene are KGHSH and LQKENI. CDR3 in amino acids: CASSPPGRDGTQYF. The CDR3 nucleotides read TGTGCCAGCTCACCACCGGGCAGGGACGGGACCCAGTACTTC.

The CDR3 loop is CASSDRGNLLGETQYF. CDR3 coding DNA: TGTGCCAGCAGCGACCGGGGGAACCTGCTGGGGGAGACCCAGTACTTC. The V call is TRBV7-2, the J call TRBJ2-5, with D tentatively TRBD2 (6 bases). This CDR3 has 16 residues. CDR1 SGHTA and CDR2 FQGNSA come from the germline V gene. V lost 5 bases, J lost 5 bases, and 21 bases lay in between.

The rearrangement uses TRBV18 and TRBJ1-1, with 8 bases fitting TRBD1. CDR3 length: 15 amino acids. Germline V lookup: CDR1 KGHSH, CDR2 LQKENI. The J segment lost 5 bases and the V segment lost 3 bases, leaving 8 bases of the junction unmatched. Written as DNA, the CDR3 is TGTGCCAGCTCACCGGACAGGGAAGGGCATACTGAAGCTTTCTTT. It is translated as CASSPDREGHTEAFF.

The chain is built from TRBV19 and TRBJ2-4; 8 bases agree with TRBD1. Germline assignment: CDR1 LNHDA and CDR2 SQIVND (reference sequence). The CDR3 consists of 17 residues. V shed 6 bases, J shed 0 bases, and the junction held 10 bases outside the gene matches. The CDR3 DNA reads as TGTGCCAGTAGCGGACAGGGCGGAGTTTTAGCCAAAAACATTCAGTACTTC. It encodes CASSGQGGVLAKNIQYF.

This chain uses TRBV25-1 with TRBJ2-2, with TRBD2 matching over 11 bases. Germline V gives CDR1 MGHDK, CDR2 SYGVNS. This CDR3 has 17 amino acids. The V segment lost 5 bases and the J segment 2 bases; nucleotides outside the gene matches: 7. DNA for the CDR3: TGTGCCAGCAGTTCACACACTAGCGGGGGTAACACCGGGGAGCTGTTTTTT. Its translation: CASSSHTSGGNTGELFF.

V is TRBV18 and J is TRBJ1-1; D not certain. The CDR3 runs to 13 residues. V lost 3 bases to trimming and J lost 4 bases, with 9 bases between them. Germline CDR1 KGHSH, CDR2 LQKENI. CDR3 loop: CASSPELGTEAFF. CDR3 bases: TGTGCCAGCTCACCGGAGTTAGGCACTGAAGCTTTCTTT.

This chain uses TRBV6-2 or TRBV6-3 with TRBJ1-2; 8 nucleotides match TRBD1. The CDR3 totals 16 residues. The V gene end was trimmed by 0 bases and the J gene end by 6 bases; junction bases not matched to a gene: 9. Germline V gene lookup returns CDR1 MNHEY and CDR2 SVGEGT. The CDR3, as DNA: TGTGCCAGCAGTTACTCGATGGCAGGGGGCGCGGATGGCTACACCTTC. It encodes CASSYSMAGGADGYTF.

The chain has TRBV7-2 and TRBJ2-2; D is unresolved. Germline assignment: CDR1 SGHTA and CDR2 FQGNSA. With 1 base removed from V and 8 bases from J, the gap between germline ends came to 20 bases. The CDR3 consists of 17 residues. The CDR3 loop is CASSLVPPPALLGELFF. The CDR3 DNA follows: TGTGCCAGCAGCTTAGTCCCCCCCCCGGCCTTACTAGGGGAGCTGTTTTTT.

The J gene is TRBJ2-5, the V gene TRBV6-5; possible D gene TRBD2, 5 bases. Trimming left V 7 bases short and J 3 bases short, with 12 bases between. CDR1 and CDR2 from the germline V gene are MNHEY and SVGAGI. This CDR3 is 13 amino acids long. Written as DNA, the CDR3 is TGTGCCAGCACCCCGAACGGGGAAGAGACCCAGTACTTC. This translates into CASTPNGEETQYF.

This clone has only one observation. The CDR3 sequence is CATQLLQGGNTIYF. Here the CDR3 DNA reads TGTGCCACCCAACTTCTGCAGGGTGGAAACACCATATATTTT. This rearrangement joins TRBV28 to TRBJ1-3; tentatively, D is TRBD1 (5 bases). This CDR3 is built from 14 residues. Germline V CDR1 and CDR2: MDHEN, SYDVKM. V was trimmed by 10 bases and J by 3 bases, leaving 16 bases between them.

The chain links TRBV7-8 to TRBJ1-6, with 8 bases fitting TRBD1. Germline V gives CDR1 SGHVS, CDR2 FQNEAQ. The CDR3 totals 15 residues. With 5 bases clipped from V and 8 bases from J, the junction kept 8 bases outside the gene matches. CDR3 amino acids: CASSLRDRSDSPLHF. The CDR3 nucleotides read TGTGCCAGCAGCCTACGGGACAGGTCGGATTCACCCCTCCACTTT. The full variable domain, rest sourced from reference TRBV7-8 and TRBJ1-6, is GAGVSQSPRYKVAKRGQDVALRCDPISGHVSLFWYQQALGQGPEFLTYFQNEAQLDKSGLPSDRFFAERPEGSVSTLKIQRTQQEDSAVYLCASSLRDRSDSPLHFGNGTRLTVT.

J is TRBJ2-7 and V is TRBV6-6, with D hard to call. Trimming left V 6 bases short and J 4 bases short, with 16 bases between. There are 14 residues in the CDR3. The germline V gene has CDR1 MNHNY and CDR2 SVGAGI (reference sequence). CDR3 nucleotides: TGTGCCAGCAGCCAGGACGGACCCCTATACGAGCAGTACGTC. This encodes CASSQDGPLYEQYV.

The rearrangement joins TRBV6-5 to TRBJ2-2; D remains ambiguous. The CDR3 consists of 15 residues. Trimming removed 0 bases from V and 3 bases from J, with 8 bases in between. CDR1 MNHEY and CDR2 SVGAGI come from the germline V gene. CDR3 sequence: CASSYSGPDTGELFF. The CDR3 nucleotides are TGTGCCAGCAGTTACTCAGGGCCGGACACCGGGGAGCTGTTTTTT.

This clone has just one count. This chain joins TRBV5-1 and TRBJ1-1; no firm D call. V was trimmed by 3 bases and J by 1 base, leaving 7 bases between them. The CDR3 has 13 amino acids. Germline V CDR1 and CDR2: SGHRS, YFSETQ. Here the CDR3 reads CASSSLGNTEAFF. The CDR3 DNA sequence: TGCGCCAGCAGCTCCCTCGGGAACACTGAAGCTTTCTTT. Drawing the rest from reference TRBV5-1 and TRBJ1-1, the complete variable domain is KAGVTQTPRYLIKTRGQQVTLSCSPISGHRSVSWYQQTPGQGLQFLFEYFSETQRNKGNFPGRFSGRQFSNSRSEMNVSTLELGDSALYLCASSSLGNTEAFFGQGTRLTVV.